The rows below give T cell receptor beta chains drawn from one sample of a study. TCRdb itself ran the 5' RACE reads through MiXCR, one entry per CDR3 protein. The sample records tens of thousands of distinct CDR3 sequences, 20% to 30% being singletons. Sequenced input: naive CD4+ T cells sorted from a lymph node. The source is a female donor with breast cancer. The CDR3 runs from the conserved cysteine through the conserved F or W. The D gene is left open where the match is weak. Clone size is given for some rows only: seen once, a few or many times, or a class if the clone is expanded.

CDR3nt | CDR3aa | d_gene | abundance | j_gene | v_gene
TGTGCCAGCAGCTTAGCAGGAAACCTACGGGGAGATACGCAGTATTTT | CASSLAGNLRGDTQYF | NA | few | TRBJ2-3 | TRBV7-6
TGCGCCAGCAGCTTGGAGGTGCCTGAGCAGTTCTTC | CASSLEVPEQFF | NA | medium-sized | TRBJ2-1 | TRBV5-1
TGTGCCACCAGCAGAGATGTATCCGGGAAAGGAGAAAAACTGTTTTTT | CATSRDVSGKGEKLFF | NA | few | TRBJ1-4 | TRBV15
TGTGCCAACAGGTTACAGGACAATGAGCAGTTCTTC | CANRLQDNEQFF | NA | NA | TRBJ2-1 | TRBV2
TGTGCCAGCAGTTTATCACAGGGGAGAAACAAACTGTTTTTT | CASSLSQGRNKLFF | TRBD1 | NA | TRBJ1-4 | TRBV12-3/TRBV12-4
TGTGCCAGCAGCTTAGTGGCAGGGGGCAGGGGTGAGCAGTTCTTC | CASSLVAGGRGEQFF | TRBD1 | once | TRBJ2-1 | TRBV11-2
TGCGCCAGCAGCTTGGAGGCGGGACAGGGTTACAATGAGCAGTTCTTC | CASSLEAGQGYNEQFF | TRBD1 | NA | TRBJ2-1 | TRBV5-1
TGTGCCAGCAGTGAAGCACATAACACTGAAGCTTTCTTT | CASSEAHNTEAFF | NA | few | TRBJ1-1 | TRBV6-1
TGCGCCAGCAGCGGCCCCAGGGCCGGGGAGCTGTTTTTT | CASSGPRAGELFF | NA | NA | TRBJ2-2 | TRBV10-1
TGTGCCATCAGTGAGTCGAAGGGCGGCACCTACGAGCAGTACTTC | CAISESKGGTYEQYF | NA | NA | TRBJ2-7 | TRBV10-3
TGTGCCAGCAGTCTCCAGGGGTCTTCGAACACCATATATTTT | CASSLQGSSNTIYF | NA | many | TRBJ1-3 | TRBV12-3/TRBV12-4
TGCAGTGCCCACCGGCGGGGTTGGAATGAAAAACTGTTTTTT | CSAHRRGWNEKLFF | NA | few | TRBJ1-4 | TRBV20-1
TGCGCCAGCAGCCAGAGGCAACAAGAGACCCAGTACTTC | CASSQRQQETQYF | NA | NA | TRBJ2-5 | TRBV4-1
TGTGCCAGCAGCTTCCTAGGTTCCGAGCAGTACTTC | CASSFLGSEQYF | NA | NA | TRBJ2-7 | TRBV5-6
TGTGCCGGGGGGACTAGCCTACGTGAGGAGCAGTTCTTC | CAGGTSLREEQFF | TRBD2 | many | TRBJ2-1 | TRBV7-9
TGCGCCAGCAGCTCCAGGGGGGGCCAAGAGACCCAGTACTTC | CASSSRGGQETQYF | NA | few | TRBJ2-5 | TRBV5-1
TGTGCCAGCAGCGTTAGCGGGAGGAACACTGAAGCTTTCTTT | CASSVSGRNTEAFF | NA | NA | TRBJ1-1 | TRBV9
TGTGCCAGCAGGGATTCACCCCTCCACTTT | CASRDSPLHF | NA | NA | TRBJ1-6 | TRBV12-3/TRBV12-4
TGTGCCAGCAGCTCACCCGGGGGCTACTCTGGAAACACCATATATTTT | CASSSPGGYSGNTIYF | NA | few | TRBJ1-3 | TRBV7-9
TGTGCCAGCAGCTACACAGATACGCAGTATTTT | CASSYTDTQYF | NA | few | TRBJ2-3 | TRBV7-2